Listed below are T cell receptor beta chains from one sample, sequenced in a study of Graves' ophthalmopathy and Graves' hyperthyroidism. TCRdb reprocessed the multiplex PCR reads with MiXCR, giving one entry per CDR3 protein. The data contain roughly 300,000 distinct CDR3 sequences, 17% of them seen just once; the ten biggest clones take up 9% to 15%. Sequences were obtained from peripheral blood. These receptors were taken from an adult man with Graves' ophthalmopathy. Both conserved end residues are part of each CDR3. The order of the fields is V gene, clone size, J gene, D gene, CDR3 protein, CDR3 DNA. D genes are given only for firm matches. Expanded clones are given a class, and other clones once, few, many or no size at all.

V: TRBV6-4
size: many
J: TRBJ2-2
D: TRBD1
CDR3: CASSPRPKRQGTNTGELFF
DNA: TGTGCCAGCAGTCCTAGACCCAAACGACAGGGTACGAACACCGGGGAGCTGTTTTTT

V: TRBV29-1
size: many
J: TRBJ1-1
D: TRBD1
CDR3: CSSGTGDLNTEAFF
DNA: TGCAGCTCCGGGACAGGGGACCTGAACACTGAAGCTTTCTTT

V: TRBV6-2/TRBV6-3
size: many
J: TRBJ2-2
D: .
CDR3: CASSPGNTGELFF
DNA: TGTGCCAGCAGTCCAGGGAACACCGGGGAGCTGTTTTTT

V: TRBV13
size: many
J: TRBJ1-2
D: TRBD1
CDR3: CASSSQGVLYGYTF
DNA: TGTGCCAGCAGCTCACAGGGGGTGCTCTATGGCTACACCTTC

V: TRBV24-1
size: .
J: TRBJ1-2
D: TRBD1
CDR3: CATSDPSDRGDYGYTF
DNA: TGTGCCACCAGTGACCCATCCGACAGGGGGGACTATGGCTACACCTTC

V: TRBV30
size: many
J: TRBJ2-7
D: TRBD2
CDR3: CAWRVTSGKGSYEQYF
DNA: TGTGCCTGGAGGGTTACTAGCGGGAAGGGGTCCTACGAGCAGTACTTC

V: TRBV24-1
size: many
J: TRBJ2-5
D: .
CDR3: CATSVAGQETQYF
DNA: TGTGCCACCAGTGTTGCCGGCCAAGAGACCCAGTACTTC

V: TRBV6-5
size: many
J: TRBJ2-3
D: .
CDR3: CASSYRSGDTQYF
DNA: TGTGCCAGCAGTTACCGAAGTGGGGATACGCAGTATTTT

V: TRBV6-1
size: .
J: TRBJ1-5
D: .
CDR3: CASRAQDQSNQPQPF
DNA: TGTGCCAGCAGGGCACAGGATCAAAGCAATCAGCCCCAGCCTTTT

V: TRBV27
size: many
J: TRBJ2-2
D: TRBD2
CDR3: CASSFNTRLAGDRTGELFF
DNA: TGTGCCAGCAGTTTCAACACGCGGCTAGCGGGAGATCGGACCGGGGAGCTGTTTTTT

V: TRBV5-6
size: many
J: TRBJ1-6
D: .
CDR3: CASSLLGGNLDSPLHF
DNA: TGTGCCAGCAGCTTGTTGGGGGGGAACCTTGATTCACCCCTCCACTTT

V: TRBV7-2
size: many
J: TRBJ2-5
D: .
CDR3: CASSQRMKQETQYF
DNA: TGTGCCAGCAGCCAAAGAATGAAGCAAGAGACCCAGTACTTC

V: TRBV6-1
size: .
J: TRBJ2-7
D: .
CDR3: CASSAYRDPTIYEQYF
DNA: TGTGCCAGCAGTGCGTACCGGGACCCCACAATCTACGAGCAGTACTTC

V: TRBV6-2/TRBV6-3
size: many
J: TRBJ1-1
D: TRBD1
CDR3: CASNNRDRIPNTEAFF
DNA: TGTGCCAGCAACAACCGGGACAGGATCCCTAACACTGAAGCTTTCTTT

V: TRBV7-3
size: many
J: TRBJ1-1
D: .
CDR3: CASSSTHYTEAFF
DNA: TGTGCCAGCAGCTCGACCCATTACACTGAAGCTTTCTTT

V: TRBV18
size: many
J: TRBJ1-2
D: TRBD1
CDR3: CASSPQGANGYTF
DNA: TGTGCCAGCTCACCACAGGGGGCGAATGGCTACACCTTC

V: TRBV4-2
size: many
J: TRBJ1-2
D: .
CDR3: CASSQDSAGPEGYTF
DNA: TGTGCCAGCAGCCAAGATAGTGCGGGGCCGGAAGGCTACACCTTC

V: TRBV3-1
size: .
J: TRBJ1-1
D: TRBD1
CDR3: CASSQAPGQGAPEAFF
DNA: TGTGCCAGCAGCCAAGCGCCGGGACAGGGGGCGCCTGAAGCTTTCTTT

V: TRBV5-6
size: many
J: TRBJ1-6
D: .
CDR3: CASSLVDNYNSPLHF
DNA: TGTGCCAGCAGCTTGGTGGACAACTATAATTCACCCCTCCACTTT

V: TRBV4-1
size: many
J: TRBJ2-4
D: TRBD2
CDR3: CASSQAGTSGSGNIQYF
DNA: TGCGCCAGCAGCCAAGCCGGGACTAGCGGGAGTGGAAACATTCAGTACTTC

V: TRBV12-3/TRBV12-4
size: few
J: TRBJ2-7
D: TRBD1
CDR3: CASSPRDRGSDEQYF
DNA: TGTGCCAGCAGCCCGAGAGACAGGGGGTCAGACGAGCAGTACTTC

V: TRBV2
size: .
J: TRBJ2-5
D: TRBD2
CDR3: CASSPLAGGYQETQYF
DNA: TGTGCCAGCAGTCCACTAGCGGGAGGGTACCAAGAGACCCAGTACTTC

V: TRBV7-8
size: many
J: TRBJ1-3
D: .
CDR3: CASSLTGPGNTIYF
DNA: TGTGCCAGCAGCTTAACAGGGCCGGGAAACACCATATATTTT